This T cell receptor (beta chain) was sequenced in a study of blood T cell repertoires in COVID-19. About the study: The United States, Italy and Spain supplied acute and convalescent COVID-19 samples. Sources were T cells, B-cell-depleted T cells, or PBMCs; the material itself was cDNA or gDNA.

Original methodology: Using reference gene primer amplification, nucleated cell counts were estimated. The assay was immunoSEQ multiplex PCR, and TCRdb's table has in-frame clones only and misses some. V and J calls and clone size are copied from that table; D and trimming were computed from the DNA. The sample holds 100,000 to 150,000 clones; roughly 69% are singletons and the top ten take 1.5% to 2%. Germline-derived CDR1 and CDR2 are SGHTS and YDEGEE. J was trimmed by 0 bases and V by 3 bases; bases with no gene match: 5. The CDR3 covers 15 residues. Sequencing was carried out using peripheral blood. The receptor comes from a woman in her 70s with acute or convalescent COVID-19. V gene TRBV5-8 combines with J gene TRBJ2-5; 7 bases agree with TRBD1. CDR3 in DNA: TGTGCCAGCAGCTGGGGACAGTTCAACCAAGAGACCCAGTACTTC. It yields the protein CASSWGQFNQETQYF.